This TCR beta chain was recorded in a study of blood T cell repertoires in COVID-19. This table comes from immunoSEQ multiplex PCR, and its TCRdb copy is limited to in-frame clones, with some not included. The sample records about 180,000 clones, 84% being singletons. Per germline, CDR1 SNHLY and CDR2 FYNNEI. Between the trimmed V and J ends, which lost 8 bases and 2 bases, there was a span of 13 bases. This CDR3 has 14 amino acids. This clone was recorded once. The chain carries TRBV2 and TRBJ1-3, with D possibly being TRBD1 (6 bases). This receptor was obtained from a human donor in a cohort sampled during active COVID-19. Sequencing used peripheral blood. Here the CDR3 DNA reads TGTGCCAGCCGGGAGGGGGGTGCTGGAAACACCATATATTTT. The encoded protein is CASREGGAGNTIYF.